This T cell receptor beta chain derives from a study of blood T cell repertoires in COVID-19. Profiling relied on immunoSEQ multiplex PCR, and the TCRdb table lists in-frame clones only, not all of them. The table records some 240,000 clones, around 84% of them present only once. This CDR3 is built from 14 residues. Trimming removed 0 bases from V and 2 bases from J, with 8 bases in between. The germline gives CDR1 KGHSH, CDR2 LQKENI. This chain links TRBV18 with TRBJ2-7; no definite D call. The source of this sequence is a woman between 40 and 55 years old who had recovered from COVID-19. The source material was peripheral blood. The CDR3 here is CASSPPSEPYEQYF. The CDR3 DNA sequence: TGTGCCAGCTCACCACCGTCAGAACCCTACGAGCAGTACTTC. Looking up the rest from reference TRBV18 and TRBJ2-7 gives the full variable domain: NAGVMQNPRHLVRRRGQEARLRCSPMKGHSHVYWYRQLPEEGLKFMVYLQKENIIDESGMPKERFSAEFPKEGPSILRIQQVVRGDSAAYFCASSPPSEPYEQYFGPGTRLTVT.